The 28 T cell receptor beta chains presented below share a single source sample, sequenced in a study of blood T cells in healthy people across ages. Next came a second PCR, run for 7 to 11 cycles, which used a sample-barcoded 5' primer along with a J-beta primer mix. TCRdb reanalysed the 5' RACE reads using MiXCR and keeps one entry per CDR3 protein. Counted here are around 800,000 distinct CDR3 sequences, under 55% occurring once; the ten biggest clones make up about a fifth. Sequences were obtained from blood. The receptor source for this set is a man aged 55-75 years in good health.

Points on this clonotype: At one end, the junction sequence differs from germline, possibly due to a read error. CDR3 loop: CASNEGTDLGYTF. As DNA, the CDR3 is TGTGCCAGCAATGAAGGGACAGACCTTGGCTACACCTTC. This chain uses TRBV2 with TRBJ1-2, with 7 bases aligning to TRBD1. Germline V gene data show CDR1 as SNHLY and CDR2 as FYNNEI. The CDR3 is 13 amino acids.

The V gene is TRBV10-2, the J gene TRBJ2-5; TRBD2 matches 7 bases. The CDR3 runs 14 residues. Losses at the gene ends were 4 bases for V and 4 bases for J; bases not matched to a gene: 6. Germline assignment: CDR1 WSHSY and CDR2 SAAADI. The CDR3 here is CASSGTSGSETQYF. CDR3 bases: TGCGCCAGCAGTGGGACTAGTGGATCAGAGACCCAGTACTTC.

With regard to this clonotype: A read error may be the cause here, since a much bigger clone is one base away. This chain links TRBV7-2 with TRBJ2-4; tentatively, D is TRBD1 (6 bases). The length of the CDR3 is 13 residues. Germline CDR1 SGHTA, CDR2 FQGNSA. This CDR3 reads CVSSLGTRDIQYF. The CDR3, as DNA: TGTGTCAGCAGCTTAGGGACAAGGGACATTCAGTACTTC.

This chain connects TRBV7-2 to TRBJ2-7, with 11 nucleotides matching TRBD1. The CDR3 is 15 amino acids. The germline V gene has CDR1 SGHTA and CDR2 FQGNSA. The J segment lost 1 base and the V segment lost 5 bases, leaving 4 bases of the junction unmatched. CDR3 in amino acids: CASSGGTGGSYEQYF. As DNA, the CDR3 is TGTGCCAGCAGCGGAGGGACAGGGGGATCCTACGAGCAGTACTTC.

In regard to this clonotype: One end of the junction is discordant with germline, which a read error may explain. This chain joins TRBV12-3 or TRBV12-4 and TRBJ2-1; D remains unclear. There are 14 residues in the CDR3. The chain's CDR3 is CASSSVQAYTEQFF. CDR3 in DNA: TGTGCCAGCAGTTCCGTGCAGGCCTACACTGAGCAGTTCTTC.

V and J are TRBV4-1 and TRBJ2-2; D not resolved. V lost 0 bases, J lost 2 bases, and 10 bases lay in between. Germline V lookup: CDR1 MGHRA, CDR2 YSYEKL. CDR3 length: 16 residues. CDR3: CASSQEWQANTGELFF. CDR3 coding DNA: TGCGCCAGCAGCCAAGAATGGCAGGCTAACACCGGGGAGCTGTTTTTT.

This clonotype was detected only a few times. The chain joins TRBV28 to TRBJ1-5; D is ambiguous. Trimming removed 4 bases at V and 2 bases at J, with 9 bases between. Per germline, CDR1 MDHEN and CDR2 SYDVKM. The CDR3 totals 14 residues. The CDR3 loop reads CASSSTNGNQPQHF. The CDR3 bases are TGTGCCAGCAGTTCTACTAATGGCAATCAGCCCCAGCATTTT.

This clonotype was found once. The chain couples TRBV25-1 to TRBJ1-6, with no clear D. Germline assignment: CDR1 MGHDK and CDR2 SYGVNS. The CDR3 is 13 amino acids. The V end was cut by 1 base, the J end by 13 bases, with 11 bases between. The CDR3 region is CASSESGFGPLHF. The DNA of the CDR3 is TGTGCCAGCAGTGAATCGGGCTTCGGCCCCCTCCACTTT.

The chain recombines TRBV7-9 with TRBJ2-1; 12 bases fit TRBD2. The CDR3 contains 15 residues. Trimming cost V 5 bases and J 7 bases; bases outside gene matches: 6. The germline CDR1 and CDR2 sequences are SEHNR and FQNEAQ (reference sequence). This CDR3 reads CASSPTSGGWNEQFF. The CDR3 bases are TGTGCCAGCAGCCCAACTAGCGGGGGGTGGAATGAGCAGTTCTTC.

Ten or more counts support this clonotype. This chain connects TRBV29-1 to TRBJ1-2; D remains ambiguous. The V gene lost 4 bases and the J gene lost 6 bases, with 9 bases spanning the gap. Germline V gene lookup returns CDR1 SQVTM and CDR2 ANQGSEA. CDR3 size: 11 residues. The CDR3, as DNA: TGCAGCGTTGGTAGGGAGGATGGCTACACCTTC. Its protein is CSVGREDGYTF.

The chain couples TRBV28 to TRBJ2-5; D possibly corresponds to TRBD1 (5 bases). CDR1 is MDHEN, CDR2 SYDVKM, per germline. CDR3 size: 17 residues. V was clipped by 2 bases and J by 5 bases, with 21 bases between them. The CDR3 nucleotides are TGTGCCAGCAGTTTAGCCCTTAGGGGCCGCGCGTGGGAGACCCAGTACTTC. Translation gives CASSLALRGRAWETQYF.

The V and J genes are TRBV28 and TRBJ2-6, with a tentative D call TRBD2 (5 bases). V lost 2 bases to trimming and J lost 0 bases, with 17 bases between them. The CDR3 is 19 amino acids. The V gene's germline CDR1 is MDHEN and CDR2 SYDVKM. CDR3 amino acids: CASSLTPGVSFSGANVLTF. CDR3 in DNA: TGTGCCAGCAGTTTAACCCCCGGGGTCTCCTTCTCTGGGGCCAACGTCCTGACTTTC.

V is TRBV20-1 and J is TRBJ1-6; TRBD1 might be the D (5 bases). V lost 2 bases and J 5 bases, leaving 13 bases between the germline ends. Germline V gene lookup returns CDR1 DFQATT and CDR2 SNEGSKA (reference sequence). The CDR3 has 15 amino acids. Written as DNA, the CDR3 is TGCAGTGCTAGAATGGGGCCCCAAAATAATTCACCCCTCCACTTT. Amino acids: CSARMGPQNNSPLHF.

In regard to this clonotype: Its ends do not fully match the called genes, so a read error is possible. V and J are TRBV29-1 and TRBJ1-1; D unresolved. This CDR3 has 10 residues. The germline V gene has CDR1 SQVTM and CDR2 ANQGSEA. CDR3: CSVVGNETFF. For the CDR3, the DNA is TGCAGCGTTGTGGGGAATGAAACTTTCTTT.

A few counts support this clonotype. V is TRBV4-3 and J is TRBJ2-1; TRBD2 agrees at 12 bases. Germline values: CDR1 LGHNA, CDR2 YSLEER. The V segment lost 4 bases and the J segment 5 bases; nucleotides outside the gene matches: 15. CDR3 length: 19 amino acids. CDR3 amino acids: CASSLKLAGGTLGNNEQFF. CDR3 in DNA: TGCGCCAGCAGCCTCAAACTAGCGGGGGGAACACTAGGGAACAATGAGCAGTTCTTC.

This rearrangement joins TRBV7-6 to TRBJ2-5, with D hard to call. The germline V gene encodes CDR1 SGHVS and CDR2 FNYEAQ. Trimming removed 1 base from V and 3 bases from J, with 9 bases in between. The CDR3 is 14 amino acids. The CDR3 region is CASSLVAEKETQYF. CDR3 in DNA: TGTGCCAGCAGCTTAGTGGCGGAGAAAGAGACCCAGTACTTC.

In this sample, this clonotype turned up a few times. J is TRBJ2-7 and V is TRBV7-6; D remains unclear. Looked up from germline, CDR1 is SGHVS and CDR2 is FNYEAQ. V dropped 1 base and J dropped 3 bases, with 13 bases sitting between them. The CDR3 runs 15 residues. The CDR3 nucleotides read TGTGCCAGCAGCTTAGGGCCAGATAGGATCTACGAGCAGTACTTC. Amino acids: CASSLGPDRIYEQYF.

This clonotype was picked up a small number of times. The rearrangement uses TRBV7-9 and TRBJ2-3; perhaps TRBD1 as D (5 bases). The CDR3 spans 15 residues. Trimming took 3 bases from V and 0 from J, leaving 10 bases between them. Germline assignment: CDR1 SEHNR and CDR2 FQNEAQ (reference sequence). The CDR3 is CASSLTDTSTDTQYF. In DNA form, the CDR3 reads TGTGCCAGCAGCTTGACGGACACTAGCACAGATACGCAGTATTTT.

This clonotype was recorded a few times. Since a much larger clone is just one base distant, this may be a read error. The chain couples TRBV29-1 to TRBJ2-5, with 8 bases lining up with TRBD2. The CDR3 is 15 amino acids. The V gene's germline CDR1 is SQVTM and CDR2 ANQGSEA. J lost 1 base, V lost 8 bases, and 12 bases had no gene match. DNA for the CDR3: TGCAGCTCCTCGGCGCCCGGGGGGGGCCAAGAGACCCAGTACTTC. Translated: CSSSAPGGGQETQYF. The complete variable domain, with remaining parts taken from reference TRBV29-1 and TRBJ2-5, reads SAVISQKPSRDICQRGTSLTIQCQVDSQVTMMFWYRQQPGQSLTLIATANQGSEATYESGFVIDKFPISRPNLTFSTLTVSNMSPEDSSIYLCSSSAPGGGQETQYFGPGTRLLVL.

To note about this clonotype: This may come from a read error, since a much larger clone is one base off. The chain joins TRBV24-1 to TRBJ2-1; no reliable D call. CDR1 and CDR2 (germline): KGHDR, SFDVKD. This CDR3 has 12 amino acids. The CDR3 protein is CTTSDPVAQQFF. CDR3 in DNA: TGTACCACCAGTGATCCCGTCGCGCAGCAGTTCTTC.

This chain connects TRBV19 to TRBJ2-1; TRBD2 matches 9 bases. Per the germline V gene, CDR1 is LNHDA and CDR2 is SQIVND (reference sequence). The CDR3 consists of 22 residues. V lost 0 bases, J lost 4 bases, and 22 bases stayed unmatched. CDR3 in amino acids: CASSIDLLVWGLFSGGYNEQFF. The DNA of the CDR3 is TGTGCCAGTAGTATAGACCTCCTCGTTTGGGGCCTCTTCAGCGGGGGGTACAATGAGCAGTTCTTC.

The gene calls are TRBV24-1 and TRBJ2-3; 7 bases align to TRBD1. Germline V lookup: CDR1 KGHDR, CDR2 SFDVKD. J was trimmed by 1 base and V by 10 bases; bases with no gene match: 10. The CDR3 is 15 amino acids. CDR3 sequence: CATLHPDRCTDTQYF. CDR3 DNA sequence: TGTGCCACACTGCACCCGGACAGGTGCACAGATACGCAGTATTTT.

V and J are TRBV3-1 and TRBJ2-3; TRBD2 matches 11 bases. The germline gives CDR1 LGHDT, CDR2 YNNKEL (reference sequence). The junction had 4 bases not matched to a gene; V was cut back by 3 bases and J by 2 bases. This CDR3 region has 16 residues. The CDR3 bases are TGTGCCAGCAGCCAGATAGCGGGGGGGCTCACAGATACGCAGTATTTT. Translation: CASSQIAGGLTDTQYF.

This chain joins TRBV5-1 and TRBJ2-1, with TRBD2 matching over 11 bases. In germline, CDR1 is SGHRS, CDR2 YFSETQ. The length of the CDR3 is 15 residues. V was clipped by 5 bases and J by 8 bases; unmatched bases: 9. CDR3 sequence (DNA): TGCGCCAGCAGAAGACTAGCGGGGCTGCTCGATGAGCAGTTCTTC. Its protein is CASRRLAGLLDEQFF.

In its sample, this clonotype was seen a few times. The chain employs TRBV5-1 and TRBJ2-3; D ambiguous. The CDR3 runs 14 residues. Germline V gene data show CDR1 as SGHRS and CDR2 as YFSETQ. V was cut by 3 bases and J by 0 bases, with 8 bases left in between. In nucleotides, the CDR3 is TGCGCCAGCAGCTGGGCGGACAGCACAGATACGCAGTATTTT. Its translation is CASSWADSTDTQYF.

As regards this clonotype: With a far larger clone one base away, a read error is the likely cause. The gene calls are TRBV3-1 and TRBJ2-4, with TRBD1 as a possible D gene (6 bases). The J call may be wrong; the DNA end is better matched by TRBJ2-7. The germline V gene has CDR1 LGHDT and CDR2 YNNKEL (reference sequence). There are 14 residues in the CDR3. CDR3 DNA: TGTGCCAGCAGCCCCGGGTCAGGGGTCTACGAGCAGTACTTC. Translating it yields CASSPGSGVYEQYF.

This sequence joins TRBV2 and TRBJ2-3; D possibly corresponds to TRBD1 (6 bases). The CDR3 runs to 13 residues. Between the trimmed V and J ends, which lost 7 bases and 4 bases, there was a span of 12 bases. The germline V gene has CDR1 SNHLY and CDR2 FYNNEI. The CDR3 DNA reads as TGTGCCAGCAACGATGGGACATCAGATACGCAGTATTTT. Residues: CASNDGTSDTQYF.

In this sample, this clonotype turned up a few times. This chain joins TRBV7-9 and TRBJ2-6, with 7 bases fitting TRBD1. CDR3 length: 19 residues. After removal of 5 bases from V and 1 base from J, the junction contained 14 bases not matched to a gene. Germline CDR1 reads SEHNR; CDR2 reads FQNEAQ (reference sequence). The CDR3 reads CASSPTRDRGLSGANVLTF. The DNA of the CDR3 is TGTGCCAGCAGCCCAACCCGGGACAGAGGATTGTCTGGGGCCAACGTCCTGACTTTC.